Presented here are 9 T cell receptor beta chains from one specimen sequenced in a study of cytomegalovirus exposure and HLA in healthy donors (dated 2017 in TCRdb). The library was built by means of the immunoSEQ multiplex PCR assay. For the multiplex PCR, a mixture combining 60 forward primers for TCR Vbeta segments and 13 reverse primers for TCR Jbeta segments was used. This is the immuneACCESS table as TCRdb keeps it, with only in-frame sequences that have V and J called. A part of the clones is gone; compared with another copy, unresolved V genes explain less than half, and the rest is unexplained. The sample records around 99,000 clones, around 78% of which are singletons. The ten largest account for 7.8% of the sample. Sequencing input: PBMCs. The source of these receptors is a man aged 25 to 45 in good health and CMV-seronegative.

The table lists this clone with a few counts. The chain uses TRBV4-2 and TRBJ2-3; the match to TRBD1 covers 9 bases. Germline V gives CDR1 LGHNA, CDR2 YNFKEQ. This CDR3 is built from 19 residues. V was clipped by 3 bases and J by 0 bases; unmatched bases: 13. In DNA form, the CDR3 reads TGTGCCAGCAGCCACCAAGAGTGGACAGGGGACTCTAGCACAGATACGCAGTATTTT. Translation: CASSHQEWTGDSSTDTQYF.

This chain uses TRBV2 with TRBJ1-5; D perhaps matches TRBD1 (5 bases). Germline-derived CDR1 and CDR2 are SNHLY and FYNNEI. The CDR3 covers 16 residues. Trimming cost V 3 bases and J 3 bases, with 15 bases left between them. DNA for the CDR3: TGTGCCAGCAGTGAGGGGCCGGTTAAGAACAATCAGCCCCAGCATTTT. The encoded protein is CASSEGPVKNNQPQHF.

The chain combines TRBV29-1 with TRBJ1-3, with D unresolved. The length of the CDR3 is 13 residues. CDR1 is SQVTM and CDR2 is ANQGSEA in the germline V gene. Trimming left V 2 bases short and J 4 bases short, with 9 bases between. CDR3 DNA sequence: TGCAGCGTTGAATACAGCACGGGAAACACCATATATTTT. Protein product: CSVEYSTGNTIYF.

This chain uses TRBV12-5 with TRBJ1-2, with 10 bases that match TRBD1. V dropped 4 bases and J dropped 1; count of bases not matched to a gene: 3. CDR1 is LGHNT, CDR2 FRNRAP, per germline. The CDR3 has 15 residues. The CDR3 DNA follows: TGTGCTAGTGGTTCGGGACAGGGGTATAACTATGGCTACACCTTC. It codes for CASGSGQGYNYGYTF.

The rearrangement links TRBV30 to TRBJ2-7; tentatively, D is TRBD1 (7 bases). This CDR3 spans 15 amino acids. The V end lost 0 bases, the J end lost 2 bases, and 14 bases lay between the germline ends. In germline, CDR1 is GTSNPN, CDR2 SVGIG (reference sequence). The CDR3 is CAWSVEGAGPYEQYF. The CDR3 bases are TGTGCCTGGAGTGTGGAGGGGGCTGGCCCCTACGAGCAGTACTTC.

The genes are TRBV20-1 and TRBJ2-7; D remains unclear. Germline V gene data show CDR1 as DFQATT and CDR2 as SNEGSKA (reference sequence). V shed 3 bases and J shed 2 bases, with 5 bases lying between them. The CDR3 length is 11 residues. The CDR3 coding sequence is TGCAGTGCTAGTCCCACCTACGAGCAGTACTTC. Translating gives CSASPTYEQYF.

The rearrangement links TRBV15 to TRBJ2-1; tentative D call: TRBD2 (5 bases). Trimming stripped 3 bases from V and 8 bases from J, with 20 bases between. Germline V gene sequence: CDR1 LNHNV, CDR2 YYDKDF (reference sequence). The CDR3 is made up of 16 amino acids. The CDR3 reads CATSSQRTLVGYEQFF. As DNA, the CDR3 is TGTGCCACCAGCAGCCAGCGGACCCTGGTCGGCTATGAGCAGTTCTTC.

This clone was seen only once. As DNA, the CDR3 is TGTGCCACCAGGACGAGGGAAAAACACAGTGAAAGCTATGGCTACACCTTC. Translating gives CATRTREKHSESYGYTF. The rearrangement links TRBV28 to TRBJ1-2; D ambiguous. This CDR3 has 17 amino acids. Trimming pared 10 bases from V and 4 bases from J, leaving 28 bases between. Per germline, CDR1 MDHEN and CDR2 SYDVKM.

The chain links TRBV11-2 to TRBJ2-4; D may be TRBD1 (5 bases). This CDR3 has 17 residues. V gave up 2 bases and J gave up 7 bases, with 21 bases separating them. Germline lookup yields CDR1 SGHAT and CDR2 FQNNGV. The CDR3 is CASSLLAGIDTRNIQYF. CDR3 coding DNA: TGTGCCAGCAGCTTACTGGCAGGGATCGACACTCGGAACATTCAGTACTTC.